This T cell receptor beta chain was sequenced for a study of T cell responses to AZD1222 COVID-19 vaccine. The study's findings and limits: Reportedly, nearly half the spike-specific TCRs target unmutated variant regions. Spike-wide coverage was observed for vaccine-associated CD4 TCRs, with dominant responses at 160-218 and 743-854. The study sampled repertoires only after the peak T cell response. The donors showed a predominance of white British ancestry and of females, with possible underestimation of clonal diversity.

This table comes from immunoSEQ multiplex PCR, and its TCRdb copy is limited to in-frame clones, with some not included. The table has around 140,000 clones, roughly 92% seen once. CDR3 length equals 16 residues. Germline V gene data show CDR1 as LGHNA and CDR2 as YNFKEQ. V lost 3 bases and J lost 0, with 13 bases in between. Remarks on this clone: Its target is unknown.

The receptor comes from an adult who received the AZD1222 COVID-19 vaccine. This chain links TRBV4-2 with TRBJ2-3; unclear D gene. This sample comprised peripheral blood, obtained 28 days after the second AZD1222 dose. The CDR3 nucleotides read TGTGCCAGCAGCCATGATGTTGGCGGCAGCACAGATACGCAGTATTTT. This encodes CASSHDVGGSTDTQYF.